This T cell receptor (beta chain) emerged from a study of T cell repertoires in cytomegalovirus infection. Study-level information: Use of recently identified HLA-C-restricted and well-studied HLA-B-restricted CMV epitopes was part of the study. It was the public TCR beta signatures that indicated both CMV infection and matching HLA type.

Whole-study results and caveats: Dominant in the ex vivo response were TCR beta clonotypes restricted by HLA-C and specific for CMV.

As regards this clonotype: Its antigen is unknown.

The CDR3 length is 16 residues. V was pared by 3 bases and J by 4 bases, with 15 bases between. MiXCR was run by TCRdb on the reads, yielding one entry per CDR3 protein. The sample lists nearly 700,000 distinct CDR3 sequences; roughly 30% were seen once. Sequencing used cultured PBMCs, obtained from culture after CMV antigen stimulation. This clonotype originated in a human donor in good health (CMV status not recorded). Some clones in this sample may be carry-over from other donors' samples. The rearrangement uses TRBV12-3 or TRBV12-4 and TRBJ2-2; D not certain. The CDR3 loop reads CASSFVGIFGTGELFF. CDR3 coding DNA: TGTGCCAGCAGTTTCGTGGGGATTTTCGGCACCGGGGAGCTGTTTTTT.